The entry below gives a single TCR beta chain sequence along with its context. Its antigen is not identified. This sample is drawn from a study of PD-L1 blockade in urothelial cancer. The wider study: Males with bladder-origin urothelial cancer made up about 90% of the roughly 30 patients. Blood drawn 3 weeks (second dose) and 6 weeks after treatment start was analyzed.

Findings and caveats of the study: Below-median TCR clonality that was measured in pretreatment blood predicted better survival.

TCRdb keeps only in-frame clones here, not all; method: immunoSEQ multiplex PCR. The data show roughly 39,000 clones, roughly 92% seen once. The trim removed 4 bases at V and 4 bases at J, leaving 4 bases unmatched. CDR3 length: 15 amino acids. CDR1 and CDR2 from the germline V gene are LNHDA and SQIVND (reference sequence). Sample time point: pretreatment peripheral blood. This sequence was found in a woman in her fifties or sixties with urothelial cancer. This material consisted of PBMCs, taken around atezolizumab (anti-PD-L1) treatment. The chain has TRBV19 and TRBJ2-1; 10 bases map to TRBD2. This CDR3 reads CASSTGTSVYNEQFF. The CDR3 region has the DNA TGTGCCAGTAGTACCGGGACTAGCGTATACAATGAGCAGTTCTTC.